A single T cell receptor (beta chain) is shown here with its context. The antigen is unknown. This specimen comes from a study of CD8 T cells in ankylosing spondylitis. Findings and limits, study-wide: Certain motif variants had earlier been reported in reactive arthritis synovial fluid and blood. Apparently characteristic of ankylosing spondylitis blood was a TCR beta motif (roughly eight highly homologous variants).

Via MiXCR, TCRdb re-called the 5' RACE reads, giving one row per CDR3 protein. The sample has just under 550,000 distinct CDR3 sequences, approximately 12% seen once. There are 17 residues in the CDR3. V dropped 5 bases and J dropped 5; count of bases not matched to a gene: 13. This sequence joins TRBV12-3 or TRBV12-4 and TRBJ2-5; 11 nucleotides align to TRBD1. Sample: blood, either unsorted or a sorted T cell fraction (not recorded which). This sequence originates from a male donor with ankylosing spondylitis. The CDR3 DNA reads TGTGCCAGCAGTCCTCCGCGGACAGGGGGCTTTAGGGAGACCCAGTACTTC. The encoded protein is CASSPPRTGGFRETQYF.